The T cell receptor beta chain described here comes from a study of T cell repertoires in cytomegalovirus infection. Study at large: As its CMV epitopes, the study selected recently identified HLA-C-restricted and well-studied HLA-B-restricted targets. CMV infection and matching HLA type were both indicated by public TCR beta signatures. Study outcomes and limitations: HLA-C-restricted, CMV-specific TCR beta clonotypes were dominant ex vivo.

A single count supports this clonotype. Its antigen is undetermined. Since no conserved phenylalanine or tryptophan closes the CDR3, a read error is the likely cause. MiXCR, run by TCRdb on the reads, gives a single entry per CDR3 protein. The sample includes 140,000 to 150,000 distinct CDR3 sequences, 30% to 40% seen only once; the top ten take around half. V shed 6 bases, J shed 5 bases, and the junction held 5 bases outside the gene matches. This CDR3 contains 13 residues. Germline V lookup: CDR1 SGHVT, CDR2 SQSDAQ. This receptor was obtained from a human donor in good health (CMV status not recorded). Some clones in this sample may be carry-over from other donors' samples. The material sequenced was CD8+ T cells from cultured PBMCs, taken from culture after CMV antigen stimulation. This sequence joins TRBV7-4 and TRBJ1-1; 8 bases fit TRBD1. CDR3 bases: TGTGCCAGCAGGGATGACAGGGGTACTGAAGCTTTCTCT. It yields the protein CASRDDRGTEAFS.